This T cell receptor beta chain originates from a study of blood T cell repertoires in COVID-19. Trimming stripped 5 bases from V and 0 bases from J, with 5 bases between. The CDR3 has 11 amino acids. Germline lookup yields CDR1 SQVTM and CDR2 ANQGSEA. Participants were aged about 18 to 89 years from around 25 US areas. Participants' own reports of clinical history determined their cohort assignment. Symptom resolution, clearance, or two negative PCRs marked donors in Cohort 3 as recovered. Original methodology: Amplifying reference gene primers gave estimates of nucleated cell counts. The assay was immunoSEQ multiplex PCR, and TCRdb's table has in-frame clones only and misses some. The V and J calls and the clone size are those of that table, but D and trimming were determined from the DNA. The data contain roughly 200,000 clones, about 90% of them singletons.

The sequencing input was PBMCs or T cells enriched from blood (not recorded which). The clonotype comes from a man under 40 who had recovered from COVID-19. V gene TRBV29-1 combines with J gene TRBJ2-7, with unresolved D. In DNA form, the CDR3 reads TGCAGCGTTACTACCTCCTACGAGCAGTACTTC. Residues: CSVTTSYEQYF.